The 15 T cell receptor beta chains listed next were all sequenced from one sample in a study of early T cells in non-severe SARS-CoV-2 infection. Using its own MiXCR run on the 5' RACE reads, TCRdb lists one record per CDR3 protein. Here the sample spans over 30,000 distinct CDR3 sequences, 4.7% being singletons. Material for sequencing was whole blood. These receptors came from an adult who was a healthcare worker with PCR-confirmed SARS-CoV-2 infection or an uninfected control (not recorded which).

This clonotype was counted ten times or more. As DNA, the CDR3 is TGTGCCTGGAGTTCGGGGTATCCGGCTCAGCCCCAGCATTTT. The encoded protein is CAWSSGYPAQPQHF. V usage is TRBV30 and J usage is TRBJ1-5; D is unresolved. This CDR3 region has 14 residues. Per the germline V gene, CDR1 is GTSNPN and CDR2 is SVGIG (reference sequence). The V end was cut by 2 bases, the J end by 6 bases, with 14 bases between.

This clonotype was found many times. This rearrangement joins TRBV25-1 to TRBJ1-1, with D hard to call. The germline V gene encodes CDR1 MGHDK and CDR2 SYGVNS. CDR3 length: 14 residues. The germline V and J ends were trimmed by 6 bases and 0 bases, with 11 bases remaining between them. The CDR3 is CASSRAGLNTEAFF. CDR3 in DNA: TGTGCCAGCAGCCGGGCAGGTTTGAACACTGAAGCTTTCTTT. Supplemented by reference TRBV25-1 and TRBJ1-1, the full variable domain reads EADIYQTPRYLVIGTGKKITLECSQTMGHDKMYWYQQDPGMELHLIHYSYGVNSTEKGDLSSESTVSRIRTEHFPLTLESARPSHTSQYLCASSRAGLNTEAFFGQGTRLTVV.

This clonotype was seen many times. V gene TRBV16 combines with J gene TRBJ1-1; the match to TRBD1 covers 7 bases. Trimming at V came to 1 base and at J to 1 base, leaving 0 bases not matched to a gene. From germline, CDR1 is KGHSY and CDR2 FQNENV. This CDR3 is built from 14 residues. CDR3 nucleotide sequence: TGTGCCAGCAGCCAATGGGACAGGAACACTGAAGCTTTCTTT. Amino acids: CASSQWDRNTEAFF.

The V gene is TRBV20-1, the J gene TRBJ1-4; no clear D gene. The CDR3 runs 14 residues. Between the trimmed V and J ends, which lost 0 bases and 4 bases, there was a span of 9 bases. The V gene's germline CDR1 is DFQATT and CDR2 SNEGSKA (reference sequence). CDR3 DNA sequence: TGCAGTGCTAGAGATCCCACAAGTAATGAAAAACTGTTTTTT. Protein: CSARDPTSNEKLFF.

This clonotype was detected ten times or more. V is TRBV10-1 and J is TRBJ1-5; 7 nucleotides line up with TRBD1. CDR1 is WNHNN and CDR2 is SYGVQD in the germline V gene (reference sequence). The CDR3 extends over 19 amino acids. V trimming: 3 bases; J trimming: 0 bases; junction bases outside the gene matches: 14. This CDR3 is CASSEALTGEGGSNQPQHF. DNA for the CDR3: TGCGCCAGCAGTGAAGCCCTCACAGGGGAAGGGGGTAGCAATCAGCCCCAGCATTTT.

CDR3 sequence: CASSRQASGANVLTF. CDR3 nucleotides: TGTGCCAGTAGTAGACAGGCCTCTGGGGCCAACGTCCTGACTTTC. The chain joins TRBV19 to TRBJ2-6; D possibly corresponds to TRBD1 (6 bases). CDR1 is LNHDA, CDR2 SQIVND, per germline (reference sequence). CDR3 length equals 15 residues. V dropped 4 bases and J dropped 0 bases, with 7 bases sitting between them.

In this sample, this clonotype turned up many times. This rearrangement joins TRBV7-9 to TRBJ1-1; TRBD1 is a possible D gene (6 bases). V lost 5 bases, J lost 9 bases, and 16 bases lay in between. Germline CDR1 SEHNR, CDR2 FQNEAQ (reference sequence). CDR3 length: 13 residues. CDR3 amino acids: CASSPSSDSQAFF. The CDR3 bases are TGTGCCAGCAGCCCCTCGTCGGACAGTCAAGCTTTCTTT.

This clonotype came up a few times. The rearrangement joins TRBV7-2 to TRBJ2-5; the match to TRBD2 covers 7 bases. Per the germline V gene, CDR1 is SGHTA and CDR2 is FQGNSA. V lost 0 bases, J lost 2 bases, and 3 bases stayed unmatched. This CDR3 is built from 15 residues. Written as DNA, the CDR3 is TGTGCCAGCAGCTTAGCGGGGGGGTCTCAAGAGACCCAGTACTTC. This sequence encodes CASSLAGGSQETQYF.

This clonotype was found many times. The CDR3 here is CASSPGLAGGPGEQFF. CDR3 DNA sequence: TGTGCCAGCAGTCCGGGACTAGCGGGGGGGCCCGGTGAGCAGTTCTTC. The chain has TRBV12-3 or TRBV12-4 and TRBJ2-1; 16 bases align to TRBD2. The CDR3 runs 16 residues. The ends lost 5 bases at V and 9 bases at J; junction bases unmatched: 7.

The table lists this clonotype with a few counts. The junction departs from the called germline gene at one end, perhaps through a read error. This rearrangement joins TRBV10-2 to TRBJ2-5; 10 bases fit TRBD2. The CDR3 loop spans 16 amino acids. Germline values: CDR1 WSHSY, CDR2 SAAADI. CDR3 sequence: CASGEWLAGDAETQYF. Here the CDR3 DNA reads TGCGCCAGCGGTGAGTGGCTAGCGGGGGATGCAGAGACCCAGTACTTC.

This clonotype was detected ten times or more. The chain carries TRBV5-1 and TRBJ1-1, with D perhaps matching TRBD1 (6 bases). The CDR3 totals 14 residues. Trimming took 4 bases from V and 6 from J, leaving 16 bases between them. The germline CDR1 and CDR2 sequences are SGHRS and YFSETQ. The CDR3: CASSPELNRAEAFF. CDR3 nucleotide sequence: TGCGCCAGCAGCCCCGAGCTAAACAGGGCTGAAGCTTTCTTT.

This clonotype was recorded a few times. This chain joins TRBV5-5 and TRBJ1-2, with unresolved D. Trimming took 3 bases from V and 0 from J, leaving 12 bases between them. The CDR3 is 15 residues long. The V gene's germline CDR1 is SGHKS and CDR2 YYEKEE (reference sequence). CDR3 region: CASSSRRSSNYGYTF. The CDR3 nucleotides are TGTGCCAGCAGCTCCCGGAGGTCATCTAACTATGGCTACACCTTC.

The CDR3 protein is CAWSLANTEAFF. The CDR3 nucleotides read TGTGCCTGGTCGTTAGCGAACACTGAAGCTTTCTTT. J is TRBJ1-1 and V is TRBV30; D is ambiguous. With 5 bases removed from V and 1 base from J, the gap between germline ends came to 8 bases. The CDR3 loop spans 12 amino acids. CDR1 is GTSNPN and CDR2 is SVGIG in the germline V gene (reference sequence).

This clonotype has a count of ten or more. The V call is TRBV29-1, the J call TRBJ1-4, with a tentative D call TRBD1 (5 bases). The V gene lost 4 bases and the J gene lost 4 bases, with 19 bases spanning the gap. CDR1 is SQVTM, CDR2 ANQGSEA, per germline. The CDR3 has 16 amino acids. The CDR3 DNA is TGCAGCGTTGTGGGGGACCCGACAGAGTATAATGAAAAACTGTTTTTT. Translating it yields CSVVGDPTEYNEKLFF.

This clonotype has more than one count but fewer than ten. The chain recombines TRBV5-5 with TRBJ2-5, with 11 nucleotides matching TRBD2. CDR3 length: 16 amino acids. The V gene's germline CDR1 is SGHKS and CDR2 YYEKEE (reference sequence). V was pared by 4 bases and J by 3 bases, with 8 bases of the junction left unmatched. CDR3 DNA: TGTGCCAGCAGCCCGATACTAGCGGGGGAGAAAGAGACCCAGTACTTC. Protein: CASSPILAGEKETQYF.